This TCR beta chain derives from a study of blood T cell repertoires in COVID-19. Study-wide background: COVID-19 samples collected from the United States, Italy and Spain covered acute and convalescent phases.

Those who participated ranged in age from roughly 18 to 90 years and resided in 24 US areas. Clinical history reported by participants formed the basis on which cohorts were assigned. Produced via immunoSEQ multiplex PCR; TCRdb's table is partial and in-frame only. The table lists roughly 250,000 clones, approximately 83% of them singletons. This clone showed up just once. Sample: PBMCs or T cells enriched from blood (not recorded which). This clonotype originated in a woman in her twenties or thirties who had recovered from COVID-19.

DNA of the CDR3: TGTGCCAGCAGCCCACGGACTAGCGGGGGCCTAACCTACGAGCAGTACTTC. This gives the protein CASSPRTSGGLTYEQYF. The chain couples TRBV7-9 to TRBJ2-7; 13 nucleotides match TRBD2. This CDR3 is built from 17 residues. The germline CDR1 and CDR2 sequences are SEHNR and FQNEAQ (reference sequence). With V trimmed by 5 bases and J by 2 bases, 9 bases remained unmatched.